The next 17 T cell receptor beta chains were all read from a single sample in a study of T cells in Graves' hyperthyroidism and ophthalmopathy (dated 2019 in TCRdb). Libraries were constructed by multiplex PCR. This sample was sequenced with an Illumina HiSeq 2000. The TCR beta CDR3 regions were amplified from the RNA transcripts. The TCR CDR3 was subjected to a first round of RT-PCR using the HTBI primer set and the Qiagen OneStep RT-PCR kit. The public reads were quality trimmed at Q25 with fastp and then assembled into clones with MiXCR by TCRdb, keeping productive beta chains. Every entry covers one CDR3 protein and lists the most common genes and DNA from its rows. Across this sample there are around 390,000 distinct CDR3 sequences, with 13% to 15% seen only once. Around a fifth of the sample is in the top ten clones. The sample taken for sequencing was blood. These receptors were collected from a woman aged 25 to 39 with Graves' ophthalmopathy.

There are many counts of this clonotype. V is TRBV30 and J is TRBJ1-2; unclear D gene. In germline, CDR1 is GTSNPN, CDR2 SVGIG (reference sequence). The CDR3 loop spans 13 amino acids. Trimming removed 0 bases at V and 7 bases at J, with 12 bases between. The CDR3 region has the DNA TGTGCCTGGAGTGTCGGGAGCAGCCGTGGCTACACCTTC. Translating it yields CAWSVGSSRGYTF.

CDR3 in amino acids: CASSPDSRGLNEQFF. The CDR3 region has the DNA TGTGCCAGCAGCCCGGACTCGCGGGGGCTAAATGAGCAGTTCTTC. The chain carries TRBV14 and TRBJ2-1; D might be TRBD2 (7 bases). This CDR3 comprises 15 residues. Germline CDR1 reads SGHDN; CDR2 reads FVKESK. V lost 4 bases and J 7 bases, leaving 17 bases between the germline ends.

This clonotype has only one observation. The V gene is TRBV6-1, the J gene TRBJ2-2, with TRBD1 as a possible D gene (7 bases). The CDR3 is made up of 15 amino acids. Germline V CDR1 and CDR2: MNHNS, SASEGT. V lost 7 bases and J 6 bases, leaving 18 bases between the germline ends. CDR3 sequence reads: CASNRGGALSGELFF. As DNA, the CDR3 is TGTGCCAGCAACAGGGGAGGCGCCCTCTCCGGGGAGCTGTTTTTT.

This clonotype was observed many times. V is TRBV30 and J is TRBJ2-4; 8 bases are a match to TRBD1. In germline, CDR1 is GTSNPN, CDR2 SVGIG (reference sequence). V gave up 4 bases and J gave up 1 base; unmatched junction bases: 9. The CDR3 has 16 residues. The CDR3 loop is CAWISQGARAKNIQYF. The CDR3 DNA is TGTGCCTGGATCTCTCAGGGGGCGCGTGCCAAAAACATTCAGTACTTC.

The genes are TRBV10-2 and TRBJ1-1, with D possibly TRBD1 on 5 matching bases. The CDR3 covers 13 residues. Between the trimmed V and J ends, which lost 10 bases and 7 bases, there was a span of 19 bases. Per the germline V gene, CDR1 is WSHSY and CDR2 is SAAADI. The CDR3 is CATNSGGADEAFF. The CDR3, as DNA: TGCGCCACTAATAGCGGGGGAGCGGATGAAGCTTTCTTT.

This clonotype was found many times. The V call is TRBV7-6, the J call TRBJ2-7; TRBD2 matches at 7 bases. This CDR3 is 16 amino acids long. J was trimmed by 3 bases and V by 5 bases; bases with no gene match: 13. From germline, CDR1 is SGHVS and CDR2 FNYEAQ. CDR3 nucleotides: TGTGCCAGCAGCCGCCGACCTGGGGGACTACACTACGAGCAGTACTTC. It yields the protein CASSRRPGGLHYEQYF.

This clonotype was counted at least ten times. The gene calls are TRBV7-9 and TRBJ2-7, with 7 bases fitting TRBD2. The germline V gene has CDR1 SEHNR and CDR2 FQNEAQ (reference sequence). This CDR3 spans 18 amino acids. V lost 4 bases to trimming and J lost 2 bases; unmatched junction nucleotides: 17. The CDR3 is CASSSQRDAKSEPYEQYF. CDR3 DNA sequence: TGTGCCAGCAGCTCTCAGCGGGACGCAAAAAGTGAACCCTACGAGCAGTACTTC.

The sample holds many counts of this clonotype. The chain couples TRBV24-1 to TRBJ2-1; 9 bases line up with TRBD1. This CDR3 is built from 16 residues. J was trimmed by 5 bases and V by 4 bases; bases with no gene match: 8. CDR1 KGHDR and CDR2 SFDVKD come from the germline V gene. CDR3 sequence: CATSEPDRGGHNEQFF. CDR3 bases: TGTGCCACCAGTGAACCGGACAGGGGTGGGCACAATGAGCAGTTCTTC.

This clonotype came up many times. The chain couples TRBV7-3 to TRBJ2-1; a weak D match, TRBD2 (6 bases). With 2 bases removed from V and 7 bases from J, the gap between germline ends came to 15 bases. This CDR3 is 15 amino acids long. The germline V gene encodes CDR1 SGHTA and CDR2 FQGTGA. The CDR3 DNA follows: TGTGCCAGCAGCTTAGGTTTCGGGGGTCTTAATGAGCAGTTCTTC. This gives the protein CASSLGFGGLNEQFF.

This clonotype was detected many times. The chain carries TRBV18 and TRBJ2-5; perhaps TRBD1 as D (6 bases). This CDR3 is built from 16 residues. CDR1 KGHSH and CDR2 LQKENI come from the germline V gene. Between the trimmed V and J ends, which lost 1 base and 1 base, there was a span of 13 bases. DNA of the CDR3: TGTGCCAGCTCACCACTTAACAGGGCACTCCAAGAGACCCAGTACTTC. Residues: CASSPLNRALQETQYF.

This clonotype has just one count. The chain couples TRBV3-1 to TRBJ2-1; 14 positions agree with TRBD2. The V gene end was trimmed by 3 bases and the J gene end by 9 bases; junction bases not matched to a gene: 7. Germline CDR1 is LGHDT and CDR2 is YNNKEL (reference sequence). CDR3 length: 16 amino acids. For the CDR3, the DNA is TGTGCCAGCAGCCAGCGACTAGCGGGGGGGCTTCGTGAGCAGTTCTTC. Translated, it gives CASSQRLAGGLREQFF.

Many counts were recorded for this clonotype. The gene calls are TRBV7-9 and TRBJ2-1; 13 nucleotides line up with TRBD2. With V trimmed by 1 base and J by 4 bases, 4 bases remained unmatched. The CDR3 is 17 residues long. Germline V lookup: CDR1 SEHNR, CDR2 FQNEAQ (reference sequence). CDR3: CASSLGGLAGKYNEQFF. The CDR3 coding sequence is TGTGCCAGCAGCTTAGGGGGACTAGCGGGGAAGTACAATGAGCAGTTCTTC. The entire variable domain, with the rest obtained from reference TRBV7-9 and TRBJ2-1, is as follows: DTGVSQNPRHKITKRGQNVTFRCDPISEHNRLYWYRQTLGQGPEFLTYFQNEAQLEKSRLLSDRFSAERPKGSFSTLEIQRTEQGDSAMYLCASSLGGLAGKYNEQFFGPGTRLTVL.

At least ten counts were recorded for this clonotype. CDR3 coding DNA: TGTGCCAGCATCCTACAGGGGGCCAGGAGCACTGAAGCTTTCTTT. Translated: CASILQGARSTEAFF. J is TRBJ1-1 and V is TRBV12-3 or TRBV12-4, with 9 bases aligning to TRBD1. CDR3 size: 15 residues. V trimming: 7 bases; J trimming: 4 bases; junction bases outside the gene matches: 10.

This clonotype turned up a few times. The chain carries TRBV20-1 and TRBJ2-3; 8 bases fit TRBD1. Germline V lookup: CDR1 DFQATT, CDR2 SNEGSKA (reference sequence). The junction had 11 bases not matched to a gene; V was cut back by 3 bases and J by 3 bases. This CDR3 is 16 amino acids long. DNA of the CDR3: TGCAGTGCTAGGGAACTCAGGGGGCGCAGAACAGATACGCAGTATTTT. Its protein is CSARELRGRRTDTQYF.

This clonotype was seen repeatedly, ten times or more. The CDR3 DNA is TGTGCCAGCAGCCCGACGGGGGCGGGGTACACTGAAGCTTTCTTT. Protein: CASSPTGAGYTEAFF. The J gene is TRBJ1-1, the V gene TRBV28; D possibly corresponds to TRBD1 (6 bases). This CDR3 has 15 amino acids. CDR1 and CDR2 from the germline V gene are MDHEN and SYDVKM. The V gene lost 6 bases and the J gene lost 3 bases, with 17 bases spanning the gap. Based on the CDR3 plus reference TRBV28 and TRBJ1-1, the full variable domain is DVKVTQSSRYLVKRTGEKVFLECVQDMDHENMFWYRQDPGLGLRLIYFSYDVKMKEKGDIPEGYSVSREKKERFSLILESASTNQTSMYLCASSPTGAGYTEAFFGQGTRLTVV.

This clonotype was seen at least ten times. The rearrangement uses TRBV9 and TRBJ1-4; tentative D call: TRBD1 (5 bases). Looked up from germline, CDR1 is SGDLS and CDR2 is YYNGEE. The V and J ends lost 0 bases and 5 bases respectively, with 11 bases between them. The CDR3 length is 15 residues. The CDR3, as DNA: TGTGCCAGCAGCGTAGCCCCGGACACCAATGAAAAACTGTTTTTT. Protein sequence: CASSVAPDTNEKLFF.

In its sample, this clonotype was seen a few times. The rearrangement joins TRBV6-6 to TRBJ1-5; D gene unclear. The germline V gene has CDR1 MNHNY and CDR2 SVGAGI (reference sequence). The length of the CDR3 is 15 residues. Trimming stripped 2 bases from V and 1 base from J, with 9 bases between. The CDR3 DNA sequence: TGTGCCAGCAGTTACGGGGTTACGAGCAATCAGCCCCAGCATTTT. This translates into CASSYGVTSNQPQHF.